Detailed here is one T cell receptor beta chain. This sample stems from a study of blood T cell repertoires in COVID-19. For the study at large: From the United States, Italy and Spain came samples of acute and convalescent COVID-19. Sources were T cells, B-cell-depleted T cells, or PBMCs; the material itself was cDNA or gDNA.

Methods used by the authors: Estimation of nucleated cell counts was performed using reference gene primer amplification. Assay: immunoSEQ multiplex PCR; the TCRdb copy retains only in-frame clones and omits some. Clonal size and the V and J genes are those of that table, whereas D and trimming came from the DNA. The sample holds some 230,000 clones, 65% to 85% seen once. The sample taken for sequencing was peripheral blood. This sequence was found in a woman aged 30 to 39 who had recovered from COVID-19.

In DNA form, the CDR3 reads TGTGCCAGCAGTTACGAGGGTATGGGCTCACCCCTCCACTTT. Protein product: CASSYEGMGSPLHF. The rearrangement links TRBV6-5 to TRBJ1-6, with unresolved D. The CDR3 loop spans 14 amino acids. CDR1 and CDR2 from the germline V gene are MNHEY and SVGAGI. The ends were cut back, 2 bases at V and 10 bases at J, with 12 bases in the middle.